Listed below are T cell receptor beta chains from one sample, sequenced in a study of blood T cell repertoires in COVID-19. Sequenced by immunoSEQ multiplex PCR; TCRdb stores in-frame clones only, minus some. The sample includes about 140,000 clones, approximately 80% of them seen just once. Sequences were obtained from peripheral blood. The origin of the receptors is a human donor in a cohort sampled during active COVID-19. CDR3s include the opening cysteine and the closing phenylalanine or tryptophan. The order of the fields is CDR3 length, V gene, J gene, D gene, clone size, CDR3 protein, CDR3 DNA. The D gene is left open where the match is weak. Clone size is given for some rows only: seen once, a few or many times, or a class if the clone is expanded.

12,TRBV14,TRBJ2-5,.,.,CASSQNRETQYF,TGTGCCAGCAGCCAAAATAGAGAGACCCAGTACTTC
14,TRBV7-2,TRBJ2-7,TRBD1,.,CASSKRQGSYEQYF,TGTGCCAGCAGCAAACGACAGGGGAGCTACGAGCAGTACTTC
14,TRBV4-2,TRBJ2-7,TRBD1,.,CASSPGQGFYEQYF,TGTGCCAGCAGCCCGGGACAGGGATTCTACGAGCAGTACTTC
17,TRBV7-2,TRBJ2-5,TRBD2,.,CASSPITGLAGGPPQYF,TGTGCCAGCAGCCCAATAACGGGACTAGCGGGAGGGCCCCCCCAGTACTTC
16,TRBV6-2/TRBV6-3,TRBJ2-4,TRBD1,.,CASSYIAPGQRNIQYF,TGTGCCAGCAGTTATATCGCCCCGGGACAGAGAAACATTCAGTACTTC
11,TRBV20-1,TRBJ2-5,.,.,CSARDRDSQYF,TGCAGTGCTAGAGATCGGGACTCCCAGTACTTC
10,TRBV28,TRBJ2-7,.,.,CASAGVEQYF,TGTGCCAGCGCCGGGGTCGAGCAGTACTTC
16,TRBV28,TRBJ2-7,TRBD1,.,CASSSPEGQGFGEQYF,TGTGCCAGCAGTTCTCCGGAGGGACAGGGGTTTGGGGAGCAGTACTTC
15,TRBV7-9,TRBJ2-5,.,.,CASRPTSSFKETQYF,TGTGCCAGCAGACCTACTAGCAGCTTTAAAGAGACCCAGTACTTC
16,TRBV5-1,TRBJ2-5,TRBD2,.,CASSSGGTSGQETQYF,TGCGCCAGCAGCTCGGGGGGGACTAGCGGCCAAGAGACCCAGTACTTC
13,TRBV10-3,TRBJ2-1,TRBD1,.,CAIRGQGGNEQFF,TGTGCCATCCGGGGACAGGGCGGTAATGAGCAGTTCTTC
15,TRBV9,TRBJ1-2,.,few,CASSGGEGGHYGYTF,TGTGCCAGCAGCGGCGGAGAAGGGGGACACTATGGCTACACCTTC
17,TRBV6-1,TRBJ2-1,TRBD1,.,CASSGSPGQGRYNEQFF,TGTGCCAGCAGTGGAAGTCCGGGACAGGGACGCTACAATGAGCAGTTCTTC
13,TRBV2,TRBJ2-3,.,.,CASSAYITDTQYF,TGTGCCAGCAGCGCCTATATCACAGATACGCAGTATTTT
15,TRBV4-1,TRBJ2-1,TRBD2,.,CASSQGGGSYNEQFF,TGCGCCAGCAGCCAAGGCGGGGGGTCCTACAATGAGCAGTTCTTC
16,TRBV6-5,TRBJ2-3,TRBD2,.,CASSYGLAGALNTQYF,TGTGCCAGCAGTTACGGGCTAGCGGGAGCCTTGAATACGCAGTATTTT
15,TRBV29-1,TRBJ2-1,.,.,CSSTAPGSSYNEQFF,TGCAGCTCGACCGCCCCCGGGAGCTCCTACAATGAGCAGTTCTTC
13,TRBV6-5,TRBJ2-7,.,.,CASSYSAGEEQYF,TGTGCCAGCAGTTACTCCGCAGGGGAGGAGCAGTACTTC
15,TRBV10-1,TRBJ2-3,TRBD2,.,CATQRELKRAGTQYF,TGCGCCACTCAGCGGGAGTTGAAGCGGGCGGGGACGCAGTATTTT
15,TRBV4-3,TRBJ1-1,TRBD1,.,CASSQDLRQGREAFF,TGCGCCAGCAGCCAAGATTTGCGACAGGGACGTGAAGCTTTCTTT
13,TRBV10-1,TRBJ2-7,.,.,CASTRGGSYEQYF,TGCGCCAGCACTCGAGGGGGCTCCTACGAGCAGTACTTC
15,TRBV18,TRBJ2-5,.,once,CASSPTHGYQETQYF,TGTGCCAGCTCACCGACACATGGGTACCAAGAGACCCAGTACTTC
16,TRBV7-2,TRBJ2-1,TRBD2,.,CASSFGLAGTYNEQFF,TGTGCCAGCAGCTTTGGGCTAGCGGGTACGTACAATGAGCAGTTCTTC
12,TRBV29-1,TRBJ2-1,.,.,CSVEGGGDEQFF,TGCAGCGTTGAAGGGGGCGGGGATGAGCAGTTCTTC
12,TRBV5-1,TRBJ2-7,TRBD2,.,CASSAGASEQYF,TGCGCCAGCAGCGCGGGAGCAAGCGAGCAGTACTTC
14,TRBV6-6,TRBJ2-1,.,.,CASTLGDSYNEQFF,TGTGCCAGCACCTTGGGCGACTCCTACAATGAGCAGTTCTTC
14,TRBV10-1,TRBJ1-4,TRBD1,few,CASSGPPPDRSPFF,TGCGCCAGCAGTGGGCCACCTCCGGACAGGTCTCCGTTTTTT
15,TRBV7-2,TRBJ2-2,.,.,CASSFAAWQGAELFF,TGTGCCAGCAGCTTTGCCGCGTGGCAGGGTGCGGAGCTGTTTTTT
15,TRBV9,TRBJ2-7,TRBD1,few,CASSPRTGRSYEQYF,TGTGCCAGCAGCCCCCGGACAGGGAGATCCTACGAGCAGTACTTC
16,TRBV19,TRBJ2-6,TRBD1,.,CASSPLQGSGANVLTF,TGTGCCAGTAGTCCCTTACAGGGGTCTGGGGCCAACGTCCTGACTTTC
15,TRBV9,TRBJ2-7,.,.,CASSPQALNTEEQYF,TGTGCCAGCAGCCCCCAAGCGTTGAACACCGAAGAGCAGTACTTC
15,TRBV28,TRBJ1-6,TRBD1,.,CASTTGGLGNSPLHF,TGTGCCAGTACGACAGGGGGTTTAGGTAATTCACCCCTCCACTTT
14,TRBV7-7,TRBJ2-7,.,.,CASSLGGSQPEQYF,TGTGCCAGCAGCCTCGGCGGGTCCCAACCCGAGCAGTACTTC
14,TRBV25-1,TRBJ2-2,.,.,CASSEYGGTGELFF,TGTGCCAGCAGTGAATATGGAGGTACCGGGGAGCTGTTTTTT
16,TRBV28,TRBJ2-7,.,.,CASSLSRSTRKGWQYF,TGTGCCAGCAGTTTATCTCGGTCGACAAGGAAAGGATGGCAGTACTTC